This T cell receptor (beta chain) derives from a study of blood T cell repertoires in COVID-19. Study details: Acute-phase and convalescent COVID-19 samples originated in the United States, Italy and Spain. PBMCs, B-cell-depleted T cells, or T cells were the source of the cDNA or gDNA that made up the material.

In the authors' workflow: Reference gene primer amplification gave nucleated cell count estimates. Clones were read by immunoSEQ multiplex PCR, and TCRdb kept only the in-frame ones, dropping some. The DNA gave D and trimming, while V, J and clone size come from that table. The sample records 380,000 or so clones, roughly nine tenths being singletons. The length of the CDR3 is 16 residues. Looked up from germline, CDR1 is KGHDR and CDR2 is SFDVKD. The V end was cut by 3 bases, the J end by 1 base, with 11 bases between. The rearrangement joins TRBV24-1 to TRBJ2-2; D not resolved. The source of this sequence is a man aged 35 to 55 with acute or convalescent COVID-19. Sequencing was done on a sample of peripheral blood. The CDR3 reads CATSDGRRVNTGELFF. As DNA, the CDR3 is TGTGCCACCAGTGATGGTCGGAGAGTGAACACCGGGGAGCTGTTTTTT.